A single sample gave rise to the 9 T cell receptor beta chains below, sequenced in a study of T cells expressing NK-cell markers. TCRdb reanalyzed the 5' RACE reads and collapses them to one entry per CDR3 protein, without DNA. The sample's table shows 440,000 or so distinct CDR3 sequences. The sequencing sample was made of blood T cells: a sorted CD56 or NKG2C T cell subset, CD4+ or CD8+ T cells, or bulk PBMC T cells (not recorded which). Receptor source: a woman aged 18 to 75 in good health.

The rearrangement links TRBV29-1 to TRBJ2-5; lacking DNA, the TRBD2 call made by TCRdb goes unchecked. The CDR3 runs to 15 residues. In germline, CDR1 is SQVTM, CDR2 ANQGSEA. CDR3 sequence reads: CSVPLAGGPQETQYF. The full variable domain, with the rest looked up from reference TRBV29-1 and TRBJ2-5, is SAVISQKPSRDICQRGTSLTIQCQVDSQVTMMFWYRQQPGQSLTLIATANQGSEATYESGFVIDKFPISRPNLTFSTLTVSNMSPEDSSIYLCSVPLAGGPQETQYFGPGTRLLVL.

The rearrangement uses TRBV24-1 and TRBJ2-5; TCRdb returns TRBD1, unconfirmable since there is no DNA. Germline V CDR1 and CDR2: KGHDR, SFDVKD. This CDR3 is built from 11 residues. The CDR3 reads CATGQGETQYF.

The V and J genes are TRBV4-1 and TRBJ1-1. Germline V gene data show CDR1 as MGHRA and CDR2 as YSYEKL. CDR3 size: 14 residues. The CDR3: CASSQVFGGTEAFF.

V usage is TRBV29-1 and J usage is TRBJ2-6. This CDR3 spans 14 amino acids. CDR1 is SQVTM, CDR2 ANQGSEA, per germline. The CDR3 spells CSVEGATGANVLTF. The full variable domain, its missing parts supplied by reference TRBV29-1 and TRBJ2-6, is SAVISQKPSRDICQRGTSLTIQCQVDSQVTMMFWYRQQPGQSLTLIATANQGSEATYESGFVIDKFPISRPNLTFSTLTVSNMSPEDSSIYLCSVEGATGANVLTFGAGSRLTVL.

This chain joins TRBV20-1 and TRBJ1-2; TCRdb selects TRBD1, and the lack of DNA leaves this call unchecked. Germline CDR1 is DFQATT and CDR2 is SNEGSKA (reference sequence). There are 12 residues in the CDR3. CDR3 region: CSVSRDRVGYTF.

The chain employs TRBV5-1 and TRBJ1-5. The CDR3 is 15 residues long. Germline V gene lookup returns CDR1 SGHRS and CDR2 YFSETQ. The CDR3 protein is CASSLVAGIDQPQHF.

The chain couples TRBV27 to TRBJ1-1; TCRdb's assignment of TRBD1 cannot be checked, as there is no DNA. This CDR3 contains 15 residues. Germline-derived CDR1 and CDR2 are MNHEY and SMNVEV (reference sequence). The chain's CDR3 is CASSHISRGLTEAFF.

The chain combines TRBV20-1 with TRBJ1-1. This CDR3 has 14 residues. In germline, CDR1 is DFQATT, CDR2 SNEGSKA (reference sequence). The CDR3 region is CSARDGARGTEAFF.

The J gene is TRBJ2-6, the V gene TRBV28; TCRdb's D call, TRBD1, is unchecked because there is no DNA. The germline V gene has CDR1 MDHEN and CDR2 SYDVKM. The CDR3 contains 16 residues. The CDR3 loop is CASSQGVFSGANVLTF.